This T cell receptor (beta chain) came from a study of blood T cell repertoires in COVID-19. For the study at large: The United States, Italy and Spain were the sources of the acute and convalescent COVID-19 samples. From T cells, B-cell-depleted T cells, or PBMCs came the material, which was cDNA or gDNA.

Original methodology: Amplification of reference gene primers was used by the study to estimate nucleated cell counts. Clones were read by immunoSEQ multiplex PCR, and TCRdb kept only the in-frame ones, dropping some. For V, J and clone size, that table is used; D and trimming come from the DNA. The sample includes about 23,000 clones, 94% of them seen just once. This CDR3 has 18 amino acids. Per the germline V gene, CDR1 is MGHRA and CDR2 is YSYEKL. Germline trimming cut 0 bases from V and 3 bases from J; bases unmatched to any gene: 3. This receptor was taken from a woman aged 50 to 65 with active COVID-19. The V and J genes are TRBV4-1 and TRBJ2-3, with TRBD2 matching over 16 bases. Specimen: peripheral blood. The CDR3: CASSQERGLAGGTDTQYF. The CDR3 DNA sequence: TGCGCCAGCAGCCAAGAAAGGGGACTAGCGGGAGGGACAGATACGCAGTATTTT.